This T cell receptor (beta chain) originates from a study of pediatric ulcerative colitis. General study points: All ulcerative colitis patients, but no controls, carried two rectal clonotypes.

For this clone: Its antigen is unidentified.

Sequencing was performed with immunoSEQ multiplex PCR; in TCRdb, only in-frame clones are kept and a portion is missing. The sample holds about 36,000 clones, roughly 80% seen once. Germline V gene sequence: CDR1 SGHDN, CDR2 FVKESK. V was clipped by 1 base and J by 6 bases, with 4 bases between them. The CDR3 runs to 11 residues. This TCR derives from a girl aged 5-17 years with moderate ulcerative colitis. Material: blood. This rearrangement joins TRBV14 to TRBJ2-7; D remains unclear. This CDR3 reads CASSQVTEQYF. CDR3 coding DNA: TGTGCCAGCAGCCAAGTTACCGAGCAGTACTTC.